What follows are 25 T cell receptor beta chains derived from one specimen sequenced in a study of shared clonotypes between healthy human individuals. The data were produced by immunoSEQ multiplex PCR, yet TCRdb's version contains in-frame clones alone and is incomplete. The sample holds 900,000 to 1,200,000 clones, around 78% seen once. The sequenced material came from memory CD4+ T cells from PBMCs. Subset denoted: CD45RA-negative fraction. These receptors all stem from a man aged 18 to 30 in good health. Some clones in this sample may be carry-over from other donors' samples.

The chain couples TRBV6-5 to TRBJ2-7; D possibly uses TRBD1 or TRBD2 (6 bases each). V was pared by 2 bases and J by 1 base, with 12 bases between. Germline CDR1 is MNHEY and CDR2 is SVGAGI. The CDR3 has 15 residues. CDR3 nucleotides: TGTGCCAGCAGTTACGAAGGAGGGGGTTCCTACGAGCAGTACTTC. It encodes CASSYEGGGSYEQYF.

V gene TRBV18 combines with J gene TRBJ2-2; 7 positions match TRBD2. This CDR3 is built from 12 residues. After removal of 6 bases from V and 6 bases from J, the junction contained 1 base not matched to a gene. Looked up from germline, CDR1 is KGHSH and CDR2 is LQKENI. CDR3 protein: CASSAGAGELFF. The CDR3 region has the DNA TGTGCCAGCTCGGCGGGGGCCGGGGAGCTGTTTTTT.

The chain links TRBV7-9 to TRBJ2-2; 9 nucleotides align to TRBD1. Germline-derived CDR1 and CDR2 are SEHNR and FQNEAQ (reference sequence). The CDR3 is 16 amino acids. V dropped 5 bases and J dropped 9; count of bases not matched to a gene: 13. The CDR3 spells CASSPEQGARVRELFF. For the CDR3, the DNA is TGTGCCAGCAGCCCTGAACAGGGGGCCCGGGTCAGGGAGCTGTTTTTT.

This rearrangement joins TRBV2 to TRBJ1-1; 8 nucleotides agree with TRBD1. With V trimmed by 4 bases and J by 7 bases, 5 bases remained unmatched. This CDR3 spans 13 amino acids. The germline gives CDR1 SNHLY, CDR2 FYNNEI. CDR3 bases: TGTGCCAGCAGTGGACAGGGGATTATTGAAGCTTTCTTT. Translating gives CASSGQGIIEAFF.

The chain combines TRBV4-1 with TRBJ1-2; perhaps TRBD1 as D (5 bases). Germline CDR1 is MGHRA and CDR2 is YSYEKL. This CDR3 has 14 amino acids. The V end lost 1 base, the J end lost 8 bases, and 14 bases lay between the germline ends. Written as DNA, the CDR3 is TGCGCCAGCAGCCAAGTTAGTGGGGCCTGGGGCTACACCTTC. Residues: CASSQVSGAWGYTF.

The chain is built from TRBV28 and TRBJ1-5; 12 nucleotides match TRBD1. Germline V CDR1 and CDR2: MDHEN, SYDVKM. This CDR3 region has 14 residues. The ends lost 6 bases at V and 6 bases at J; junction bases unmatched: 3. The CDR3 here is CASRGTGGGQPQHF. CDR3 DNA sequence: TGTGCCAGCAGAGGGACAGGGGGCGGTCAGCCCCAGCATTTT.

The CDR3 is CASSYSGGFDSEQYF. CDR3 in DNA: TGTGCCAGCAGTTACTCGGGCGGATTCGACTCCGAGCAGTACTTC. The genes are TRBV6-5 and TRBJ2-7, with D uncertain. The CDR3 has 15 amino acids. Germline V CDR1 and CDR2: MNHEY, SVGAGI. The V and J ends lost 0 bases and 6 bases respectively, with 15 bases between them.

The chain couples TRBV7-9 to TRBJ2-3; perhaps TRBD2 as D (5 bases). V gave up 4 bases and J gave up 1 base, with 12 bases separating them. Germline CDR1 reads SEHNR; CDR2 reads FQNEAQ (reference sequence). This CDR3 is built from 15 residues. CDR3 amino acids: CASSYSAEGTDTQYF. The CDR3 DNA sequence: TGTGCCAGCAGCTACTCGGCGGAGGGCACAGATACGCAGTATTTT.

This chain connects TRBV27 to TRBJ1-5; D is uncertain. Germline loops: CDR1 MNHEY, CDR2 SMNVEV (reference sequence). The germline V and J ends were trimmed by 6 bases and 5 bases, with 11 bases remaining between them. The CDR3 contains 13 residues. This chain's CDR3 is CASSRRWDQPQHF. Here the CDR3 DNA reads TGTGCCAGCAGCCGACGGTGGGATCAGCCCCAGCATTTT.

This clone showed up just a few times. CDR3 DNA: TGTGCCAGGCAGACAGGGTGGGTCTATGGCTACACCTTC. Translating it yields CARQTGWVYGYTF. The chain recombines TRBV27 with TRBJ1-2; 7 bases align to TRBD1. Per the germline V gene, CDR1 is MNHEY and CDR2 is SMNVEV (reference sequence). The CDR3 is 13 amino acids. V lost 9 bases and J lost 4; bases outside the gene matches: 8.

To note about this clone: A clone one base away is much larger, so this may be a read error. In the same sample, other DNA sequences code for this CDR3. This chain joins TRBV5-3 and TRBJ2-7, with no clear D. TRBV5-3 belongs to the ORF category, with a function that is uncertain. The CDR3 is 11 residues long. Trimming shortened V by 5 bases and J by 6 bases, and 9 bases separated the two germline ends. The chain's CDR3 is CARSLSSEQYF. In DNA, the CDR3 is TGTGCCAGAAGTTTGTCAAGCGAGCAGTACTTC.

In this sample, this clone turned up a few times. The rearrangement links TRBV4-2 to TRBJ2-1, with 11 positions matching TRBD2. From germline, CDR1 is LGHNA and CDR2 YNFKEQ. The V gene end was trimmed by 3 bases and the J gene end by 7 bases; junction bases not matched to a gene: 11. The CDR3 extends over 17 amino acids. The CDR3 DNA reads TGTGCCAGCAGCCAGGGGAGGACTAGCGGGCGGGTGAATGAGCAGTTCTTC. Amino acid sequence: CASSQGRTSGRVNEQFF.

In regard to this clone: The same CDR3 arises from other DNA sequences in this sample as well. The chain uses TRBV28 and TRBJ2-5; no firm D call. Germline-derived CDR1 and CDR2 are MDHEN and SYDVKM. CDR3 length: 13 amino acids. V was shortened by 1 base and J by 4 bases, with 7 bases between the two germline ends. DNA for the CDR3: TGTGCCAGCAGTTTATCTGGTTCAGAGACCCAGTACTTC. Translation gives CASSLSGSETQYF.

DNA of the CDR3: TGTGCCAGCAGCTTAGATCTGGGGTCGGCGGGCTACACCTTC. Translated: CASSLDLGSAGYTF. The chain employs TRBV11-2 and TRBJ1-2; D is ambiguous. Germline V gene data show CDR1 as SGHAT and CDR2 as FQNNGV. The CDR3 spans 14 residues. Trimming took off 0 bases at V and 8 bases at J, with 13 bases between the two ends.

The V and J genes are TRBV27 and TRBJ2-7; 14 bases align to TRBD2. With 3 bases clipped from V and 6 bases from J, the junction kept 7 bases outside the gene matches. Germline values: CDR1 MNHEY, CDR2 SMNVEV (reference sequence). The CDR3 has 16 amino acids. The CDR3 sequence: CASSFRTSGRLPEQYF. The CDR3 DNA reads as TGTGCCAGCAGTTTTAGGACTAGCGGGAGGTTGCCCGAGCAGTACTTC.

This chain's CDR3 is CASSPRTGASEQYF. The CDR3 DNA reads as TGTGCCAGCAGCCCTCGGACAGGCGCGAGCGAGCAGTACTTC. V gene TRBV6-6 combines with J gene TRBJ2-7, with 7 nucleotides matching TRBD1. CDR1 and CDR2 from the germline V gene are MNHNY and SVGAGI (reference sequence). J gave up 6 bases and V 6 bases, and 11 bases lay outside the gene matches. The CDR3 totals 14 residues.

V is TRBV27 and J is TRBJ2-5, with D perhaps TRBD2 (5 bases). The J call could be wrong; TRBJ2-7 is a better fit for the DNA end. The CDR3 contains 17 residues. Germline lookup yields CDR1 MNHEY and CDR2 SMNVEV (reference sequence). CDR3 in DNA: TGTGCCAGCAGTTTAGAGCATTCGAGGGTTCCTTCCTACGAGCAGTACTTC. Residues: CASSLEHSRVPSYEQYF.

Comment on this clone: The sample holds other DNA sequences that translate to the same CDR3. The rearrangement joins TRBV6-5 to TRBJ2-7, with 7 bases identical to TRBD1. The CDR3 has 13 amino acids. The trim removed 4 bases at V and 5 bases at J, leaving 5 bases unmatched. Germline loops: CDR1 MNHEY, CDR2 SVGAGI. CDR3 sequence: CASSWMGQHEQYF. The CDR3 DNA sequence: TGTGCCAGCAGTTGGATGGGACAGCACGAGCAGTACTTC.

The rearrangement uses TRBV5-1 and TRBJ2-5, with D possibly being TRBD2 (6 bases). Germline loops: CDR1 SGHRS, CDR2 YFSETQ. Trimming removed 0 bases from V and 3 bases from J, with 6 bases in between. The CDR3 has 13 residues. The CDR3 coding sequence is TGCGCCAGCAGCTTGGCTAGCGAAGAGACCCAGTACTTC. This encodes CASSLASEETQYF.

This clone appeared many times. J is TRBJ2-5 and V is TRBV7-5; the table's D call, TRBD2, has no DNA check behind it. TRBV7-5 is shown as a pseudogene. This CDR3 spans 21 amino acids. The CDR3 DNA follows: TGTGCCAGAAGCCCCCGGGTTCAGGGACTAGCGGGAGGAGGGGCTCAAGAGACCCAGTACTTC. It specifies CARSPRVQGLAGGGAQETQYF.

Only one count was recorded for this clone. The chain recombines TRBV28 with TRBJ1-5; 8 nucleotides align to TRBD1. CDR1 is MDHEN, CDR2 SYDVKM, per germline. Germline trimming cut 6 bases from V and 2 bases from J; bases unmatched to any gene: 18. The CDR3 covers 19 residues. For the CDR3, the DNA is TGTGCCAGCAGGACCAACGACCCTTACCCGGACAGGGGCAATCAGCCCCAGCATTTT. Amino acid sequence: CASRTNDPYPDRGNQPQHF.

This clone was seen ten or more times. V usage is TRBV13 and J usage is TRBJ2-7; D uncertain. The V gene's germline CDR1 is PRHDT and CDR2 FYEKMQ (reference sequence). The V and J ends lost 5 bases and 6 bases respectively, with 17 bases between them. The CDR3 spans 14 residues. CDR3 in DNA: TGTGCCAGCAGCCTACTCGGGTCGCCCCGCGAGCAGTACTTC. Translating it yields CASSLLGSPREQYF.

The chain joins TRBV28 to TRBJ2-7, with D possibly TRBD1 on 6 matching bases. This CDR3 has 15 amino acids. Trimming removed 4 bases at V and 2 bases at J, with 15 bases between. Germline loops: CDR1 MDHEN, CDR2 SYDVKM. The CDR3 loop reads CASSSPWTAAYEQYF. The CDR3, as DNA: TGTGCCAGCAGTTCCCCTTGGACAGCCGCCTACGAGCAGTACTTC.

In DNA, the CDR3 is TGTGCCAGCAGACAGGGCTCTGGAAACACCATATATTTT. Protein: CASRQGSGNTIYF. The chain links TRBV6-5 to TRBJ1-3; D perhaps matches TRBD1 (6 bases). The CDR3 has 13 residues. CDR1 and CDR2 (germline): MNHEY, SVGAGI. The germline V and J ends were trimmed by 6 bases and 0 bases, with 6 bases remaining between them.

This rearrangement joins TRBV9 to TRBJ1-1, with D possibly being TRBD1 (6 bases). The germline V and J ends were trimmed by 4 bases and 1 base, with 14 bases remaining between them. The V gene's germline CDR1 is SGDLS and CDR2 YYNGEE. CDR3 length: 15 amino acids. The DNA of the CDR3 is TGTGCCAGCAGCCAATTGGGACACCAGAACACTGAAGCTTTCTTT. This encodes CASSQLGHQNTEAFF.